Sequencing of this T cell receptor beta chain was carried out in a study of monozygotic twins with inflammatory bowel disease. CDR1 and CDR2 from the germline V gene are MGHRA and YSYEKL. This CDR3 spans 16 amino acids. In regard to this clonotype: Its antigen is unidentified.

Template switching incorporated UMIs with a 6-nucleotide sample barcode. TCRdb reanalyzed the 5' RACE reads, giving one entry per CDR3 protein sequence and no DNA. The sample includes approximately 400,000 distinct CDR3 sequences. The study's findings and limits: Heterogeneous immunosuppressive treatment regimens may have introduced variability into patient repertoires.

This TCR was sampled from a human donor with ulcerative colitis or Crohn's disease, or a healthy co-twin of an affected twin (not recorded which). J is TRBJ2-1 and V is TRBV4-1; the D call from TCRdb, TRBD1, cannot be confirmed without DNA. Sequencing was carried out using blood. This chain's CDR3 is CASSQDPGRAYNEQFF.